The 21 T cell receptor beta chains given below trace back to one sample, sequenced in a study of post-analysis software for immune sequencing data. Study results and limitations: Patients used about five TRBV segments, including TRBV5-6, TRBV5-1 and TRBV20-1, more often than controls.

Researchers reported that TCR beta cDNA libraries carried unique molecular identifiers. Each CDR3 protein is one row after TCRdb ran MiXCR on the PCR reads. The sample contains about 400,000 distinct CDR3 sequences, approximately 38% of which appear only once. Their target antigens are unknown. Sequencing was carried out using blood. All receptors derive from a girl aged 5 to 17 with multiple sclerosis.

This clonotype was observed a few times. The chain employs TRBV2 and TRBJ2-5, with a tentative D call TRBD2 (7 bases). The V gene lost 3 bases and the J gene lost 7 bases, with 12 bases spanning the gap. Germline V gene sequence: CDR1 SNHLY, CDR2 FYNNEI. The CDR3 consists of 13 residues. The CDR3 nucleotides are TGTGCCAGCAGTGAGAACAGGGAGGGGACCCAGTACTTC. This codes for CASSENREGTQYF.

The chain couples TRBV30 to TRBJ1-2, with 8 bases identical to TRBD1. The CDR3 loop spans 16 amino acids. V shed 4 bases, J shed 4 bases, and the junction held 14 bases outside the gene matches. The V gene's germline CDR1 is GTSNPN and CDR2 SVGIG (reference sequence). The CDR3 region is CAWIRGGTGGVYGYTF. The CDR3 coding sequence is TGTGCCTGGATCCGGGGCGGGACAGGTGGTGTCTATGGCTACACCTTC. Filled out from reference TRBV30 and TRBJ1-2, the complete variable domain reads SQTIHQWPATLVQPVGSPLSLECTVEGTSNPNLYWYRQAAGRGLQLLFYSVGIGQISSEVPQNLSASRPQDRQFILSSKKLLLSDSGFYLCAWIRGGTGGVYGYTFGSGTRLTVV.

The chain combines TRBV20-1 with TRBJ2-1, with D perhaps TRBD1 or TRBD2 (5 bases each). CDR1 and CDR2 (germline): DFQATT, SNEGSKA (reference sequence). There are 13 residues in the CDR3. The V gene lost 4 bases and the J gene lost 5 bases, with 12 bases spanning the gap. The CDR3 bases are TGCAGTGCTACCGGGACGGTCAACAATGAGCAGTTCTTC. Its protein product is CSATGTVNNEQFF.

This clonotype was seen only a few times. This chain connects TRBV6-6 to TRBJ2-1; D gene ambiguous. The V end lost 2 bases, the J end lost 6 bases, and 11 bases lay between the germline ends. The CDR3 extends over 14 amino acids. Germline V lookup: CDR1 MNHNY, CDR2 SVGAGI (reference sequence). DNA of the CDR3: TGTGCCAGCAGTTACCCGACGGGCGGCAATGAGCAGTTCTTC. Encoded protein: CASSYPTGGNEQFF.

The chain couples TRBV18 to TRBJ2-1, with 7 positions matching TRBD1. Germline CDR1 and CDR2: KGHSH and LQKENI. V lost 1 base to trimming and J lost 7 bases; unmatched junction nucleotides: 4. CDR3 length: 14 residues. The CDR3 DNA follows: TGTGCCAGCTCACCACGGACAGGAAGGAATGAGCAGTTCTTC. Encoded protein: CASSPRTGRNEQFF. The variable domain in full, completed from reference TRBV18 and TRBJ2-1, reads NAGVMQNPRHLVRRRGQEARLRCSPMKGHSHVYWYRQLPEEGLKFMVYLQKENIIDESGMPKERFSAEFPKEGPSILRIQQVVRGDSAAYFCASSPRTGRNEQFFGPGTRLTVL.

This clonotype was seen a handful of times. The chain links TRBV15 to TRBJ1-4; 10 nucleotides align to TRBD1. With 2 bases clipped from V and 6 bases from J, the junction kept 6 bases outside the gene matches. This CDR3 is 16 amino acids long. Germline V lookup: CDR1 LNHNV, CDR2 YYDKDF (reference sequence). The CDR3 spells CATSRHSGTGDEKLFF. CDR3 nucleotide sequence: TGTGCCACCAGCAGACATTCCGGGACAGGGGATGAAAAACTGTTTTTT.

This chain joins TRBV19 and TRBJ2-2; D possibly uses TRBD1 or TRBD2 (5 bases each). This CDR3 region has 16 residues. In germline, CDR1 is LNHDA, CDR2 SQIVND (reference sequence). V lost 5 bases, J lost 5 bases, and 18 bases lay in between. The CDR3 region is CASSGGLWGETGELFF. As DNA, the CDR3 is TGTGCCAGTAGTGGGGGTCTCTGGGGAGAGACCGGGGAGCTGTTTTTT.

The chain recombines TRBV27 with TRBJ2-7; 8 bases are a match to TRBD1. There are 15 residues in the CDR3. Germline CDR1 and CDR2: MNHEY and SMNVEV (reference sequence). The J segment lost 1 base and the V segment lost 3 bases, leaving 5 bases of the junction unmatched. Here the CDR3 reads CASSFTGGVSYEQYF. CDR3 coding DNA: TGTGCCAGCAGTTTTACAGGGGGAGTATCCTACGAGCAGTACTTC.

CDR3: CASSDTGGRTGELFF. CDR3 DNA: TGTGCCAGCAGTGATACGGGGGGGCGCACCGGGGAGCTGTTTTTT. The gene calls are TRBV2 and TRBJ2-2; 8 bases are shared with TRBD2. This CDR3 contains 15 residues. From germline, CDR1 is SNHLY and CDR2 FYNNEI. J lost 4 bases, V lost 3 bases, and 4 bases had no gene match.

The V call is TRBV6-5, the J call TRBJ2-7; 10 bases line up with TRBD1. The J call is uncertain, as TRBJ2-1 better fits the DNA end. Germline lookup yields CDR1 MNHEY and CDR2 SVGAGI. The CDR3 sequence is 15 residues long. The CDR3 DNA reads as TGTGCCAGCAGAAACTCCGGGACAGGGGTCCACGAGCAGTTCTTC. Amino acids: CASRNSGTGVHEQFF.

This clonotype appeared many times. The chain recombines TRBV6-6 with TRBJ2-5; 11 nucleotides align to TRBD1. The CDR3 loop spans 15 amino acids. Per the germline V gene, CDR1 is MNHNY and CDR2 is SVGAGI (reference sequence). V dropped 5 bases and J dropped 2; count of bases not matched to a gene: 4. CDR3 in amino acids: CASSLRDRGQETQYF. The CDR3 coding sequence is TGTGCCAGCAGTCTACGGGACAGGGGGCAAGAGACCCAGTACTTC.

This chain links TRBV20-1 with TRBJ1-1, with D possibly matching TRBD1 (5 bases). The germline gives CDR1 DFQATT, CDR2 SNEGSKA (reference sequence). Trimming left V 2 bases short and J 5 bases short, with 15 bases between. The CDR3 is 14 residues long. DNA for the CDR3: TGCAGTGCTAGATTGGGGGTAGGTCGGACTGAAGCTTTCTTT. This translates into CSARLGVGRTEAFF.

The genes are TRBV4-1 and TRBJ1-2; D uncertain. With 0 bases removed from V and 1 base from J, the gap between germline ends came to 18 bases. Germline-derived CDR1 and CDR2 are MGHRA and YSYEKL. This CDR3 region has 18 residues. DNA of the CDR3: TGCGCCAGCAGCCAAGATCTATGGAGCCCTAATTATAACTATGGCTACACCTTC. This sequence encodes CASSQDLWSPNYNYGYTF.

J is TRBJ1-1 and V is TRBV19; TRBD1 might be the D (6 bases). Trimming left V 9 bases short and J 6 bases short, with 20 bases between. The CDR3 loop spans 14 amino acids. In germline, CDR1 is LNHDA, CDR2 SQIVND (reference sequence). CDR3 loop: CASRPQGPGAEAFF. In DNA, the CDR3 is TGTGCCAGCCGCCCACAGGGCCCCGGAGCTGAAGCTTTCTTT.

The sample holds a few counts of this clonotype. The CDR3 loop is CSARPTGQAKNIQYF. Written as DNA, the CDR3 is TGCAGTGCTAGGCCGACAGGTCAAGCCAAAAACATTCAGTACTTC. The rearrangement links TRBV20-1 to TRBJ2-4, with a tentative D call TRBD1 (6 bases). The CDR3 is 15 residues long. Trimming took 3 bases from V and 0 from J, leaving 12 bases between them. Germline CDR1 is DFQATT and CDR2 is SNEGSKA (reference sequence).

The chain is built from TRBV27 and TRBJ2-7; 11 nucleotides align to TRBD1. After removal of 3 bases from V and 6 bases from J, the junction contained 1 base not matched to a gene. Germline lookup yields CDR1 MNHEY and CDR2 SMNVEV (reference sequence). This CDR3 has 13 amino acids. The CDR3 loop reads CASSLGQGVEQYF. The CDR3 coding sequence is TGTGCCAGCAGTTTGGGACAGGGGGTCGAGCAGTACTTC.

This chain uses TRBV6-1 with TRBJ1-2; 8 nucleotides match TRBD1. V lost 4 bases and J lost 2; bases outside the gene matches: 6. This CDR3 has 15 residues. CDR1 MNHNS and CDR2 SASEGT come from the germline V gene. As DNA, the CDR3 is TGTGCCAGCAGTGGCGGTCGGACAGGGAACTATGGCTACACCTTC. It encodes CASSGGRTGNYGYTF.

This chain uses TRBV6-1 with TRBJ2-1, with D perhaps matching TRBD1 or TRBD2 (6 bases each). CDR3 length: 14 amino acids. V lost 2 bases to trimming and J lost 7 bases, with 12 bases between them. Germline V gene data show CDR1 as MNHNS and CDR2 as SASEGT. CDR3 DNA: TGTGCCAGCAGTGAATTACAAGGGGGGAATGAGCAGTTCTTC. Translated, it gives CASSELQGGNEQFF.

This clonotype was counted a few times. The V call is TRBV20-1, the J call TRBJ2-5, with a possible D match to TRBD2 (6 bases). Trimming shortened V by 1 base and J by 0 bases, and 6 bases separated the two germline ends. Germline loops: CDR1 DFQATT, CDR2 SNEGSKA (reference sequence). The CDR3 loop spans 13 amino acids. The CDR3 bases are TGCAGTGCTAGAGGGGGGGACCAAGAGACCCAGTACTTC. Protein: CSARGGDQETQYF.

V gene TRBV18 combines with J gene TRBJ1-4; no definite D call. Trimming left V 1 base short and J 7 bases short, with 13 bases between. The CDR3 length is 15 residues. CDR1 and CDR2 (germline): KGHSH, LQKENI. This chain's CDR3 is CASSPQGSPREKLFF. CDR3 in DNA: TGTGCCAGCTCACCACAGGGATCACCACGTGAAAAACTGTTTTTT.

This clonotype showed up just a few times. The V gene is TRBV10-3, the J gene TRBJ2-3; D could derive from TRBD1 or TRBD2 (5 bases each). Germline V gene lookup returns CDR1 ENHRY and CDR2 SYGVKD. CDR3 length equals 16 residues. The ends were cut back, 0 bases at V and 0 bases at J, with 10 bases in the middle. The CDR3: CAISESRDRSTDTQYF. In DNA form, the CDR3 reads TGTGCCATCAGTGAGTCTCGGGACCGCAGCACAGATACGCAGTATTTT.